The 8 T cell receptor beta chains in this list originate from one sample, sequenced in a study of blood T cell repertoires in COVID-19. Sequencing used immunoSEQ multiplex PCR; TCRdb keeps in-frame clones, though not all of them. The top ten hold approximately 5.8% of the sample, which has about 120,000 clones, 80% to 90% seen once. Sequencing was carried out using peripheral blood. The source is an elderly man with active or convalescent COVID-19.

The table lists this clone with a few counts. This chain joins TRBV7-6 and TRBJ2-5; 14 bases match TRBD2. Germline CDR1 and CDR2: SGHVS and FNYEAQ. Unmatched junction bases numbered 1, after V lost 1 base and J lost 0 bases. The CDR3 consists of 17 residues. CDR3 in DNA: TGTGCCAGCAGCTTAGGACTAGCGGGGGGGAACCAAGAGACCCAGTACTTC. This gives the protein CASSLGLAGGNQETQYF.

V usage is TRBV5-1 and J usage is TRBJ2-3; TRBD1 agrees at 7 bases. J lost 10 bases, V lost 5 bases, and 13 bases had no gene match. Germline lookup yields CDR1 SGHRS and CDR2 YFSETQ. CDR3 size: 14 residues. CDR3 residues: CASSLDSQGMAQYF. CDR3 sequence (DNA): TGCGCCAGCAGTCTGGACTCACAGGGGATGGCGCAGTATTTT.

J is TRBJ1-2 and V is TRBV29-1, with D unresolved. CDR3 size: 12 residues. Germline CDR1 is SQVTM and CDR2 is ANQGSEA. V gave up 2 bases and J gave up 4 bases, with 8 bases separating them. CDR3 DNA sequence: TGCAGCGTTGAATCAGGAGGCTATGGCTACACCTTC. This encodes CSVESGGYGYTF.

This chain links TRBV4-1 with TRBJ2-7; TRBD1 matches at 8 bases. CDR1 and CDR2 from the germline V gene are MGHRA and YSYEKL. Germline trimming cut 1 base from V and 1 base from J; bases unmatched to any gene: 6. The CDR3 has 16 amino acids. The DNA for the CDR3 is TGCGCCAGCAGCCAAGGGGGGACAGGCAAATCCTACGAGCAGTACTTC. Amino acid sequence: CASSQGGTGKSYEQYF.

The chain employs TRBV29-1 and TRBJ2-5; 7 nucleotides line up with TRBD1. CDR1 and CDR2 from the germline V gene are SQVTM and ANQGSEA. J gave up 2 bases and V 0 bases, and 12 bases lay outside the gene matches. This CDR3 has 17 amino acids. The CDR3 loop reads CSVEDPYNRGGQETQYF. In DNA, the CDR3 is TGCAGCGTTGAAGATCCTTATAACAGGGGTGGACAAGAGACCCAGTACTTC.

This clone has just a few counts. The chain is built from TRBV9 and TRBJ1-1; D is perhaps TRBD1 (5 bases). V was clipped by 3 bases and J by 10 bases, with 19 bases between them. Germline V gives CDR1 SGDLS, CDR2 YYNGEE. This CDR3 is built from 14 residues. CDR3 sequence reads: CASSATLLGGGAFF. The CDR3 region has the DNA TGTGCCAGCAGCGCCACACTTCTTGGGGGGGGAGCTTTCTTT.

The V call is TRBV3-1 (or the pseudogene TRBV3-2), the J call TRBJ2-7; the D gene is possibly TRBD1 (6 bases). Trimming removed 4 bases from V and 4 bases from J, with 14 bases in between. The CDR3 runs 14 residues. From germline, CDR1 is LGHDT and CDR2 YNNKEL (reference sequence). This CDR3 reads CASSRTGLFYEQYF. The CDR3 coding sequence is TGTGCCAGCAGCCGAACAGGGCTTTTTTACGAGCAGTACTTC.

The rearrangement uses TRBV18 and TRBJ1-2; D call uncertain. V shed 6 bases and J shed 0 bases, with 5 bases lying between them. Germline-derived CDR1 and CDR2 are KGHSH and LQKENI. The CDR3 totals 12 residues. The CDR3 DNA is TGTGCCAGCTCGGCGGCTAACTATGGCTACACCTTC. As protein: CASSAANYGYTF.